This T cell receptor (beta chain) emerged from a study of cytotoxic CD8 clonotypes in ibrutinib-treated CLL. The wider study: Sample averages reached 250,000 to 300,000 productive templates and 94,082 productive rearrangements.

This clone was seen more than once but under ten times. Measured with immunoSEQ multiplex PCR; TCRdb has only the in-frame clones, and not every one. The table shows 35,000 to 55,000 clones, with roughly two thirds occurring only once. For TCR beta libraries, 1.5 to 2 micrograms of genomic DNA were obtained from cryopreserved PBMCs. The input for sequencing was PBMCs, taken after 12 months of ibrutinib treatment. The source is a human donor with chronic lymphocytic leukemia.

Here the CDR3 reads CASSYSTVGSPLHF. CDR3 bases: TGTGCCAGCAGTTACTCGACAGTGGGGTCACCCCTCCACTTT. The rearrangement links TRBV6-5 to TRBJ1-6; maybe TRBD1 (5 bases). Trimming pared 0 bases from V and 10 bases from J, leaving 10 bases between. The germline CDR1 and CDR2 sequences are MNHEY and SVGAGI. The length of the CDR3 is 14 residues.